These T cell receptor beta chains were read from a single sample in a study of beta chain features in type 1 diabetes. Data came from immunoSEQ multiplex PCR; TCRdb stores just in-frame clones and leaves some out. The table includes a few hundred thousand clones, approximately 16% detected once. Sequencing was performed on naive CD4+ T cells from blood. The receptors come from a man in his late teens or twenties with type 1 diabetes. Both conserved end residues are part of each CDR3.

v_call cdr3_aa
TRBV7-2 CASSQNSGVSTDTQYF
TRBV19 CASSITSGAGGNSPLHF
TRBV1 CDIGGDSNQPQHF
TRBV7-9 CASSLLAGAGAYEQYF
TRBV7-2 CASSPRTSSLEQYF
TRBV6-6 CASTRGQGSKETQYF
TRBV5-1 CASSLASGGGSVNEQFF
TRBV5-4 CASSLAGEDEQFF
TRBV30 CAWGQGFTDTQYF
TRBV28 CASSPSRGRGTDTQYF
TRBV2 CASSEGGLAGGSYNEQFF
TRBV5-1 CASSPGSGSGSPYNEQFF
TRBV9 CASSVGSLAGNYNEQFF
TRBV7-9 CASSPRNTEAFF
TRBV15 CATRGVGIAGSSYNEQFF
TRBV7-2 CASSYAGGLDQPQHF
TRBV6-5 CASSLGQGKYNEQFF
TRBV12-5 CASGLQGSFYGYTF
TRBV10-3 CAISDLNREGNEQYF
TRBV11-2 CASSSLSRDISGANVLTF
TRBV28 CASSYRGEQFF
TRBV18 CASSPGLNTPYEQYF
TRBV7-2 CASSRDSYYGYTF
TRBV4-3 CASSTFGRGPVNEQFF
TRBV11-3 CASSSHGGLTF
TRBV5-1 CASKGGQGLDEQFF
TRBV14 CASSQLGRGLNYGYTF
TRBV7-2 CASSAFLGAKNIQYF
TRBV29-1 CSVEPDYGNIQYF
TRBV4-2 CASSQGESQNTEAFF
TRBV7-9 CASSFLTGGPSEQYF
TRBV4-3 CASSQATGQRYNEQFF
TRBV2 CASSVQGGPNEQFF
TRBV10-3 CAIRGDAGGEKLFF
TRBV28 CASIDRVDQPQHF
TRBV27 CASSLGGGYEQYF
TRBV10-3 CAISGAAQSSYEQYF
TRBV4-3 CASSQVFSGGGPDTQYF
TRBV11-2 CASSSGGLSYNEQFF
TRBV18 CASSRKAGGNTGELFF
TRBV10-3 CAISETGNYGYTF
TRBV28 CASSLALYNEQFF
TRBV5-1 CASRLDTEAFF
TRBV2 CASSAQGGGYNEQFF
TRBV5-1 CASSSNRGKVGTEAFF
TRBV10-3 CAISARNNQPQHF
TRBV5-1 CASRVEGGYTF
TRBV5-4 CASSWEREQYF